The 6 T cell receptor beta chains below come from one sample, sequenced in a study of shared clonotypes between healthy human individuals. The protocol was immunoSEQ multiplex PCR, while the TCRdb copy is restricted to in-frame clones and leaves out a portion. Of nearly 1,000,000 clones listed, about 80% were seen once; the top ten hold about 1.5%. Source material: memory CD4+ T cells sorted from blood. Subset in this sample: CD45RA-negative fraction. These receptors originate from a man younger than 30 in good health.

V is TRBV18 and J is TRBJ2-1; TRBD1 matches at 7 bases. Trimming cost V 5 bases and J 0 bases; bases outside gene matches: 7. Per the germline V gene, CDR1 is KGHSH and CDR2 is LQKENI. The CDR3 has 16 amino acids. In nucleotides, the CDR3 is TGTGCCAGCTCATCACGACAGGGTCGCTCCTACAATGAGCAGTTCTTC. It is translated as CASSSRQGRSYNEQFF.

This clone turned up a few times. V gene TRBV30 combines with J gene TRBJ1-4; D gene uncertain. V was clipped by 7 bases and J by 4 bases, with 13 bases between them. The V gene's germline CDR1 is GTSNPN and CDR2 SVGIG (reference sequence). The CDR3 spans 13 residues. The CDR3 sequence: CALDPQSNEKLFF. The CDR3 DNA reads TGTGCCTTAGATCCCCAGAGTAATGAAAAACTGTTTTTT. Full variable domain (rest looked up from reference TRBV30 and TRBJ1-4): SQTIHQWPATLVQPVGSPLSLECTVEGTSNPNLYWYRQAAGRGLQLLFYSVGIGQISSEVPQNLSASRPQDRQFILSSKKLLLSDSGFYLCALDPQSNEKLFFGSGTQLSVL.

J is TRBJ1-1 and V is TRBV30, with D uncertain. This CDR3 region has 13 residues. Deletions cut 5 bases from V and 0 bases from J, with 10 bases between. Germline loops: CDR1 GTSNPN, CDR2 SVGIG (reference sequence). CDR3 residues: CAWGRTVNTEAFF. In DNA, the CDR3 is TGTGCCTGGGGACGGACGGTGAACACTGAAGCTTTCTTT.

The rearrangement links TRBV7-9 to TRBJ1-3; a possible D gene is TRBD1 (6 bases). This CDR3 spans 13 amino acids. Germline V gene lookup returns CDR1 SEHNR and CDR2 FQNEAQ (reference sequence). Between the trimmed V and J ends, which lost 5 bases and 12 bases, there was a span of 17 bases. CDR3 DNA sequence: TGTGCCAGCAGCCAAGAAGGGGGTTTGCACATATATTTT. It is translated as CASSQEGGLHIYF.

There are a few counts of this clone. This rearrangement joins TRBV2 to TRBJ1-6, with 10 bases that match TRBD1. Per germline, CDR1 SNHLY and CDR2 FYNNEI. Trimming cost V 8 bases and J 7 bases; bases outside gene matches: 14. This CDR3 is 17 amino acids long. Written as DNA, the CDR3 is TGTGCCAGCTGCACCGGGACAGGGGCCCTCTGGAATTCACCCCTCCACTTT. Residues: CASCTGTGALWNSPLHF.

The chain recombines TRBV7-2 with TRBJ1-1, with no clear D. Germline CDR1 SGHTA, CDR2 FQGNSA. Between the trimmed V and J ends, which lost 5 bases and 1 base, there was a span of 11 bases. The CDR3 loop spans 14 amino acids. The CDR3 sequence is CASSPQPTNTEAFF. The DNA for the CDR3 is TGTGCCAGCAGCCCACAGCCGACGAACACTGAAGCTTTCTTT.